A selection of T cell receptor beta chains follows, all from one sample in a study of T cell repertoires in cytomegalovirus infection. These receptors' targets are unknown. TCRdb re-derived calls from the reads in MiXCR, one entry per CDR3 protein. The table records fewer than 350,000 distinct CDR3 sequences, 25% to 30% of them present only once. The sample consisted of cultured PBMCs, taken from culture after CMV antigen stimulation. The origin of the receptors is a human donor in good health (CMV status not recorded). Some clones in this sample may be carry-over from other donors' samples. CDR3s include the opening cysteine and the closing phenylalanine or tryptophan. The D gene is left open where the match is weak. The size field is filled for only some rows; it gives once, few, many or a size class.

DNA: TGTGCCAGTAGTATAGTGGCGGGGGGAACGAACACCGGGGAGCTGTTTTTT
CDR3: CASSIVAGGTNTGELFF
D: TRBD2
size: few
V: TRBV19
J: TRBJ2-2

DNA: TGTGCCAGCAGTTTATACCCTAGTGGGAGCAATCAGCCCCAGCATTTT
CDR3: CASSLYPSGSNQPQHF
D: -
size: -
V: TRBV12-3/TRBV12-4
J: TRBJ1-5

DNA: TGTGCCAGCAGTTACGACCCACAGGGGGCTAGGAATTCACCCCTCCACTTT
CDR3: CASSYDPQGARNSPLHF
D: TRBD1
size: -
V: TRBV6-6
J: TRBJ1-6

DNA: TGTGCCAGCTCACCCAGGACAGGGACAATGGATACGCAGTATTTT
CDR3: CASSPRTGTMDTQYF
D: TRBD1
size: few
V: TRBV18
J: TRBJ2-3

DNA: TGTGCCAGCACCGCCGACCCGGGGTCTACGGTGTACACCTTC
CDR3: CASTADPGSTVYTF
D: -
size: -
V: TRBV7-9
J: TRBJ1-2

DNA: TGCGCCAGCAGCTTGGATGTGACAGGGGACCAGGGGGAGCAGTTCTTC
CDR3: CASSLDVTGDQGEQFF
D: TRBD1
size: -
V: TRBV5-1
J: TRBJ2-1

DNA: TGTGCCAGCAGTTTGTGGAACTCCCGGGCCCACTTT
CDR3: CASSLWNSRAHF
D: -
size: -
V: TRBV28
J: TRBJ1-6

DNA: TGTGCCAGCAATCCTTGGAGGGCCCGGGGTGACCTAGACCTAGGCTACACCTTC
CDR3: CASNPWRARGDLDLGYTF
D: -
size: -
V: TRBV28
J: TRBJ1-2

DNA: TGTGCCAGTAGTCCAGACAGGGAAGGAGATCAGCCCCAGCATTTT
CDR3: CASSPDREGDQPQHF
D: TRBD1
size: -
V: TRBV19
J: TRBJ1-5

DNA: TGCGCCAGCAGCTCCGACAGACCTAGCTCCTACGAGCAGTACTTC
CDR3: CASSSDRPSSYEQYF
D: -
size: -
V: TRBV5-1
J: TRBJ2-7

DNA: TGTGCCAGCAGCCCGAATAGTGGAGCGGGGGAGGCGCAGTATTTT
CDR3: CASSPNSGAGEAQYF
D: TRBD2
size: many
V: TRBV11-3
J: TRBJ2-3

DNA: TGTGCCAGCAGTTTGGGTGTAGCGGACGGAGAGACCCAGTACTTC
CDR3: CASSLGVADGETQYF
D: -
size: few
V: TRBV12-3/TRBV12-4
J: TRBJ2-5

DNA: TGCAGTGCTAGTGGGGGAGTCTCCACAGATACGCAGTATTTT
CDR3: CSASGGVSTDTQYF
D: -
size: few
V: TRBV20-1
J: TRBJ2-3

DNA: TGTGCCTGGAGTGACAGGAGTATGCAGAGGGCCCAGCATTTT
CDR3: CAWSDRSMQRAQHF
D: -
size: -
V: TRBV30
J: TRBJ1-5

DNA: TGCAGTGCTTCTCCAGCCGGGACAGGGGTTGGCTACACCTTC
CDR3: CSASPAGTGVGYTF
D: TRBD1
size: few
V: TRBV20-1
J: TRBJ1-2

DNA: TGTGCCAGCAGCACCACCCCCGCTAGCGGGAGCTACGAGCAGTACTTC
CDR3: CASSTTPASGSYEQYF
D: TRBD2
size: -
V: TRBV7-2
J: TRBJ2-7

DNA: TGTGCCAGCAGCCCAGCGGTCGCCCGGGAGACCCAGTACTTC
CDR3: CASSPAVARETQYF
D: -
size: -
V: TRBV7-9
J: TRBJ2-5